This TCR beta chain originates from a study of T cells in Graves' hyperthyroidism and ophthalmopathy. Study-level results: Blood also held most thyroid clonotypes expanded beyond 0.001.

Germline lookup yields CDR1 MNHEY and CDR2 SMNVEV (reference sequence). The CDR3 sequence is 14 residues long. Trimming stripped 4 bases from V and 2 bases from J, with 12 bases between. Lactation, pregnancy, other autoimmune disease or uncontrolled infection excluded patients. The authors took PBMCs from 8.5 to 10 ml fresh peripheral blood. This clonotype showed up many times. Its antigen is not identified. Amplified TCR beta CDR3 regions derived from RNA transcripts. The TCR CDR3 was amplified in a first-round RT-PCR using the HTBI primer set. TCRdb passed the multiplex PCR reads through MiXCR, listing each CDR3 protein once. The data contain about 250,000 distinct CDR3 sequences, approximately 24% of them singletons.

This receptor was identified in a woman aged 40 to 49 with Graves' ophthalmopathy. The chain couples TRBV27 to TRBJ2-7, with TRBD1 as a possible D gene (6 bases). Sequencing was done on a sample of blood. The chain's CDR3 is CASSYSQGTYEQYF. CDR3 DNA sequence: TGTGCCAGCAGTTACTCACAGGGTACCTACGAGCAGTACTTC.